What follows are 31 T cell receptor beta chains derived from one specimen sequenced in a study of blood T cell repertoires in COVID-19. TCRdb's copy holds only in-frame clones and misses some; the assay was immunoSEQ multiplex PCR. The table includes approximately 340,000 clones, over 70% detected once. The sample comprised peripheral blood. The receptors shown here come from a man younger than 45 with active or convalescent COVID-19.

The count of this clone is one. The chain combines TRBV28 with TRBJ2-5; D gene ambiguous. Germline CDR1 MDHEN, CDR2 SYDVKM. The CDR3 covers 13 residues. With 7 bases removed from V and 2 bases from J, the gap between germline ends came to 11 bases. The CDR3 DNA follows: TGTGCCAGCATGAGTAGTCTGCAAGAGACCCAGTACTTC. It specifies CASMSSLQETQYF.

The CDR3 loop is CASSQSRETQYF. DNA for the CDR3: TGTGCCAGCAGCCAGAGTCGGGAGACCCAGTACTTC. V is TRBV14 and J is TRBJ2-5; no definite D call. V lost 3 bases and J 5 bases, leaving 7 bases between the germline ends. The V gene's germline CDR1 is SGHDN and CDR2 FVKESK. This CDR3 comprises 12 residues.

The chain joins TRBV24-1 to TRBJ1-2, with D unclear. The CDR3 sequence is 13 residues long. Germline V CDR1 and CDR2: KGHDR, SFDVKD. V dropped 0 bases and J dropped 5 bases, with 6 bases sitting between them. CDR3 in amino acids: CATSDLGGYGYTF. In DNA, the CDR3 is TGTGCCACCAGTGATTTGGGCGGGTATGGCTACACCTTC.

J is TRBJ1-4 and V is TRBV7-6; 7 positions agree with TRBD1. From germline, CDR1 is SGHVS and CDR2 FNYEAQ. J was trimmed by 3 bases and V by 4 bases; bases with no gene match: 8. CDR3 length: 16 amino acids. The CDR3 loop reads CASSYQNDRANEKLFF. Here the CDR3 DNA reads TGTGCCAGCAGCTATCAAAACGACAGGGCTAATGAAAAACTGTTTTTT.

The count of this clone is one. The chain has TRBV4-3 and TRBJ2-7, with TRBD1 as a possible D gene (6 bases). Germline V gene lookup returns CDR1 LGHNA and CDR2 YSLEER. V was clipped by 4 bases and J by 0 bases, with 16 bases between them. This CDR3 contains 16 residues. CDR3 sequence reads: CASSRSTGSSSYEQYF. The CDR3 DNA sequence: TGCGCCAGCAGCCGCTCGACAGGATCTAGCTCCTACGAGCAGTACTTC.

The rearrangement joins TRBV7-9 to TRBJ2-1; TRBD2 agrees at 8 bases. The V gene end was trimmed by 4 bases and the J gene end by 4 bases; junction bases not matched to a gene: 9. The CDR3 totals 16 residues. Per germline, CDR1 SEHNR and CDR2 FQNEAQ (reference sequence). CDR3 in DNA: TGTGCCAGCAGCTCGAATAGCGGGGAAAATTACAATGAGCAGTTCTTC. It translates to CASSSNSGENYNEQFF.

The chain has TRBV30 and TRBJ1-3; 8 bases align to TRBD1. Trimming removed 3 bases from V and 0 bases from J; junction bases left unmatched: 7. The CDR3 contains 16 residues. Germline V gives CDR1 GTSNPN, CDR2 SVGIG (reference sequence). This chain's CDR3 is CAWRPIDRGSGNTIYF. For the CDR3, the DNA is TGTGCCTGGAGACCCATCGACAGGGGCTCTGGAAACACCATATATTTT.

The rearrangement uses TRBV7-8 and TRBJ2-7; no clear D. CDR1 is SGHVS and CDR2 is FQNEAQ in the germline V gene. Trimming removed 5 bases from V and 0 bases from J, with 17 bases in between. The CDR3 contains 16 residues. The CDR3 protein is CASSPNPGVLSYEQYF. The CDR3 nucleotides are TGTGCCAGCAGCCCGAACCCGGGTGTCCTCTCCTACGAGCAGTACTTC.

The chain combines TRBV19 with TRBJ2-5; 7 bases match TRBD2. Trimming removed 3 bases from V and 1 base from J; junction bases left unmatched: 5. Germline CDR1 is LNHDA and CDR2 is SQIVND (reference sequence). The CDR3 totals 15 residues. The CDR3 sequence is CASSISGTTQETQYF. CDR3 nucleotides: TGTGCCAGTAGTATCAGCGGGACCACCCAAGAGACCCAGTACTTC.

The chain is built from TRBV9 and TRBJ1-1; D unclear. V lost 6 bases and J 1 base, leaving 10 bases between the germline ends. CDR3 length: 13 residues. Germline CDR1 and CDR2: SGDLS and YYNGEE. The CDR3 nucleotides are TGTGCCAGCAACCAGGCGGGGAACACTGAAGCTTTCTTT. It is translated as CASNQAGNTEAFF.

J is TRBJ2-2 and V is TRBV4-2; the match to TRBD2 covers 8 bases. Trimming removed 0 bases from V and 5 bases from J; junction bases left unmatched: 14. Germline CDR1 LGHNA, CDR2 YNFKEQ. This CDR3 is 19 amino acids long. Here the CDR3 DNA reads TGTGCCAGCAGCCAAGATAGCGGGGTAAATGTGCCGGCAACCGGGGAGCTGTTTTTT. This sequence encodes CASSQDSGVNVPATGELFF.

V gene TRBV9 combines with J gene TRBJ1-3; 9 bases line up with TRBD1. CDR1 and CDR2 from the germline V gene are SGDLS and YYNGEE. The CDR3 runs to 18 residues. The junction had 9 bases not matched to a gene; V was cut back by 1 base and J by 1 base. CDR3 in amino acids: CASSVRGDRDYSGNTIYF. As DNA, the CDR3 is TGTGCCAGCAGCGTAAGGGGGGACAGGGACTATTCTGGAAACACCATATATTTT.

The chain uses TRBV19 and TRBJ2-1; TRBD2 matches at 15 bases. This CDR3 has 17 residues. Germline CDR1 and CDR2: LNHDA and SQIVND (reference sequence). The V and J ends lost 3 bases and 10 bases, in that order; junction bases with no gene match: 10. This chain's CDR3 is CASSIPRTSGGAKEQFF. The CDR3 DNA is TGTGCCAGTAGTATCCCCCGGACTAGCGGGGGGGCTAAGGAGCAGTTCTTC.

This chain joins TRBV10-3 and TRBJ2-7; 9 bases agree with TRBD1. With 10 bases clipped from V and 7 bases from J, the junction kept 17 bases outside the gene matches. Germline CDR1 is ENHRY and CDR2 is SYGVKD. This CDR3 has 15 residues. This CDR3 is CATNTGTGIKFEQYF. CDR3 sequence (DNA): TGTGCCACTAACACCGGGACAGGGATTAAGTTTGAGCAGTACTTC.

The chain is built from TRBV5-6 and TRBJ2-1; D not certain. Germline V gene sequence: CDR1 SGHDT, CDR2 YYEEEE. The CDR3 loop spans 12 amino acids. Trimming removed 6 bases from V and 7 bases from J, with 11 bases in between. The CDR3 region has the DNA TGTGCCAGCACCTACCGTCCTAATGAGCAGTTCTTC. This translates into CASTYRPNEQFF.

The genes are TRBV6-2 or TRBV6-3 and TRBJ1-5; the match to TRBD1 covers 8 bases. The CDR3 runs 15 residues. V lost 6 bases and J lost 4; bases outside the gene matches: 8. Germline values: CDR1 MNHEY, CDR2 SVGEGT. This chain's CDR3 is CASSRDRGGNQPQHF. CDR3 nucleotides: TGTGCCAGCAGCCGTGACAGGGGCGGGAATCAGCCCCAGCATTTT.

This chain joins TRBV7-2 and TRBJ2-2, with 7 bases aligning to TRBD2. Trimming removed 8 bases from V and 6 bases from J; junction bases left unmatched: 3. The CDR3 sequence is 12 residues long. The germline V gene encodes CDR1 SGHTA and CDR2 FQGNSA. CDR3 amino acids: CASGRAAGELFF. The CDR3 DNA reads as TGTGCCAGCGGGAGGGCCGCCGGGGAGCTGTTTTTT.

The V gene is TRBV11-3, the J gene TRBJ2-7; D is unclear. The CDR3 totals 11 residues. Germline-derived CDR1 and CDR2 are SGHNT and YENEEA. V was trimmed by 1 base and J by 8 bases, leaving 6 bases between them. The CDR3 protein is CASSLGGQQYF. The CDR3 nucleotides are TGTGCCAGCAGCTTAGGCGGCCAGCAGTACTTC.

The V gene is TRBV11-3, the J gene TRBJ2-5; no clear D. Germline CDR1 reads SGHNT; CDR2 reads YENEEA. Between the trimmed V and J ends, which lost 0 bases and 4 bases, there was a span of 6 bases. The CDR3 runs 13 residues. CDR3 sequence reads: CASSLEGLETQYF. In DNA, the CDR3 is TGTGCCAGCAGCTTAGAGGGCCTAGAGACCCAGTACTTC.

The chain joins TRBV6-2 or TRBV6-3 to TRBJ2-3, with 9 bases aligning to TRBD1. The germline gives CDR1 MNHEY, CDR2 SVGEGT. V was pared by 2 bases and J by 3 bases, with 15 bases of the junction left unmatched. The CDR3 runs to 19 residues. CDR3 DNA sequence: TGTGCCAGCAGTTACCGCACAACTGGGACAGGGAGGTATACAGATACGCAGTATTTT. It is translated as CASSYRTTGTGRYTDTQYF.

J is TRBJ2-6 and V is TRBV7-8, with D maybe TRBD1 (6 bases). V was cut by 8 bases and J by 3 bases, with 17 bases left in between. Per germline, CDR1 SGHVS and CDR2 FQNEAQ. The CDR3 contains 16 residues. CDR3 nucleotides: TGTGCCAGCGGCTGGACAGACGGAATTGGGGCCAACGTCCTGACTTTC. Protein: CASGWTDGIGANVLTF.

This chain joins TRBV5-1 and TRBJ1-1, with D maybe TRBD1 (6 bases). This CDR3 is 14 amino acids long. V was trimmed by 1 base and J by 5 bases, leaving 12 bases between them. CDR1 is SGHRS, CDR2 YFSETQ, per germline. CDR3 in amino acids: CASSLTAGATEAFF. The CDR3 region has the DNA TGCGCCAGCAGCTTGACGGCAGGGGCAACTGAAGCTTTCTTT.

This chain joins TRBV6-2 or TRBV6-3 and TRBJ1-6; 8 bases are shared with TRBD1. There are 17 residues in the CDR3. Germline V gene data show CDR1 as MNHEY and CDR2 as SVGEGT. Trimming removed 6 bases from V and 10 bases from J; junction bases left unmatched: 17. CDR3 nucleotide sequence: TGTGCCAGCAGCCCGAACAAGAGGACAGGGCAGGGATCACCCCTCCACTTT. Translating gives CASSPNKRTGQGSPLHF.

The chain combines TRBV2 with TRBJ1-2; D not resolved. Trimming pared 5 bases from V and 0 bases from J, leaving 16 bases between. Germline-derived CDR1 and CDR2 are SNHLY and FYNNEI. This CDR3 comprises 16 residues. The CDR3 is CASSYPTSGANYGYTF. The CDR3 nucleotides are TGTGCCAGCAGTTACCCGACATCGGGAGCTAACTATGGCTACACCTTC.

This CDR3 reads CASSSGGYGSYGYTF. The CDR3 DNA is TGTGCCAGCAGCTCCGGGGGGTATGGCAGCTATGGCTACACCTTC. V is TRBV11-3 and J is TRBJ1-2; perhaps TRBD1 as D (5 bases). The CDR3 is 15 amino acids. Trimming stripped 4 bases from V and 4 bases from J, with 16 bases between. Germline lookup yields CDR1 SGHNT and CDR2 YENEEA.

The gene calls are TRBV19 and TRBJ1-1; possible D gene TRBD1, 6 bases. V was cut by 3 bases and J by 11 bases, with 16 bases left in between. Looked up from germline, CDR1 is LNHDA and CDR2 is SQIVND (reference sequence). This CDR3 is built from 13 residues. DNA of the CDR3: TGTGCCAGTAGTATCAGCGGGGACAAATACGCTTTCTTT. This encodes CASSISGDKYAFF.

This clone came up a few times. The rearrangement joins TRBV19 to TRBJ1-2; maybe TRBD1 (5 bases). The germline V gene has CDR1 LNHDA and CDR2 SQIVND (reference sequence). The CDR3 consists of 14 residues. The V and J ends lost 7 bases and 2 bases respectively, with 14 bases between them. The CDR3 loop reads CASTPTVRNYGYTF. The CDR3 DNA reads as TGTGCCAGTACCCCGACAGTGAGAAACTATGGCTACACCTTC.

This rearrangement joins TRBV4-2 to TRBJ2-6; unclear D gene. Germline assignment: CDR1 LGHNA and CDR2 YNFKEQ. Trimming shortened V by 5 bases and J by 2 bases, and 10 bases separated the two germline ends. The CDR3 runs 15 residues. The CDR3: CASSISGAGANVLTF. CDR3 bases: TGTGCCAGCAGCATTTCCGGTGCTGGGGCCAACGTCCTGACTTTC.

The CDR3 DNA sequence: TGCAGCGACCTTCTGGGGGGGATGCGCTACGAGCAGTACTTC. Encoded protein: CSDLLGGMRYEQYF. The chain is built from TRBV29-1 and TRBJ2-7; 7 nucleotides match TRBD2. The germline V gene has CDR1 SQVTM and CDR2 ANQGSEA. The CDR3 is 14 residues long. The J segment lost 3 bases and the V segment lost 7 bases, leaving 12 bases of the junction unmatched.

The chain uses TRBV13 and TRBJ2-3, with 14 bases aligning to TRBD2. V trimming: 5 bases; J trimming: 2 bases; junction bases outside the gene matches: 9. The germline CDR1 and CDR2 sequences are PRHDT and FYEKMQ (reference sequence). The CDR3 is 18 residues long. The CDR3 sequence: CASSGTSGSSDFTDTQYF. The CDR3 DNA reads TGTGCCAGCAGCGGGACTAGCGGGAGCTCAGATTTCACAGATACGCAGTATTTT. Full variable domain (outside the CDR3, taken from reference TRBV13 and TRBJ2-3): AAGVIQSPRHLIKEKRETATLKCYPIPRHDTVYWYQQGPGQDPQFLISFYEKMQSDKGSIPDRFSAQQFSDYHSELNMSSLELGDSALYFCASSGTSGSSDFTDTQYFGPGTRLTVL.

The CDR3 DNA follows: TGTGCCAGCAGCCGTCGTGCAGATACGCAGTATTTT. This translates into CASSRRADTQYF. The chain recombines TRBV6-5 with TRBJ2-3; D gene unclear. V was trimmed by 6 bases and J by 4 bases, leaving 8 bases between them. The CDR3 is made up of 12 amino acids. CDR1 and CDR2 from the germline V gene are MNHEY and SVGAGI.